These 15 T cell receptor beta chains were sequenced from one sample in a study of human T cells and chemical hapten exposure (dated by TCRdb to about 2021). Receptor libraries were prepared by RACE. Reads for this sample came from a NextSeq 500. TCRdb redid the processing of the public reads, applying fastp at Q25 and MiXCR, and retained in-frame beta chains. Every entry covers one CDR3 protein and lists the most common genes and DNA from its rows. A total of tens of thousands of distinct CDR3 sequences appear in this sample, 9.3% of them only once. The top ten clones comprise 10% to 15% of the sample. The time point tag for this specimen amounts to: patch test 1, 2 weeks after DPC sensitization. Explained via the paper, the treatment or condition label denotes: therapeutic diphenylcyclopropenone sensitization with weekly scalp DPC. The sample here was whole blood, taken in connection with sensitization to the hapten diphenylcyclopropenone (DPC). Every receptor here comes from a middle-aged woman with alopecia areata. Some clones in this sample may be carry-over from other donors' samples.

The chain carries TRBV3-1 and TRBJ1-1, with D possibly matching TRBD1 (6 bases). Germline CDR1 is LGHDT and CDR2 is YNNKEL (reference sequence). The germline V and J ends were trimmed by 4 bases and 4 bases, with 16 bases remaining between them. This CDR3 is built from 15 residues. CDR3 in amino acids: CASSPTDRATTEAFF. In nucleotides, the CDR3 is TGTGCCAGCAGCCCAACGGACAGAGCGACCACTGAAGCTTTCTTT.

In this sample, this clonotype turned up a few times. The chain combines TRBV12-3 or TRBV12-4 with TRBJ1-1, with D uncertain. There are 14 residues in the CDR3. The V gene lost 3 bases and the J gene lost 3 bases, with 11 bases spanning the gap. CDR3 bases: TGTGCCAGCAGTTTTGGACGGAGGGACACTGAAGCTTTCTTT. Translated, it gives CASSFGRRDTEAFF.

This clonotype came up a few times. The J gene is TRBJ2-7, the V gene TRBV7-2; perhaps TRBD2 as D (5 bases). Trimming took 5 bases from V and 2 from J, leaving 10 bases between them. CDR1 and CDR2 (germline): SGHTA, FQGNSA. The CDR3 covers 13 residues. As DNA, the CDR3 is TGTGCCAGCAGCCCGGACGGGGCCTACGAGCAGTACTTC. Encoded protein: CASSPDGAYEQYF.

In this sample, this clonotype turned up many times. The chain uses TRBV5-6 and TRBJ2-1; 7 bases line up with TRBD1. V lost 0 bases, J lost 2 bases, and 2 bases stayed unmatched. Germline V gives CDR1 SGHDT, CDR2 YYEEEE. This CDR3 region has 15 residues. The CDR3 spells CASSLVQGPYNEQFF. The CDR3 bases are TGTGCCAGCAGCTTGGTACAGGGGCCCTACAATGAGCAGTTCTTC.

The CDR3 protein is CATTRRGQAGELFF. The CDR3 DNA reads as TGTGCCACTACGCGTAGGGGGCAGGCCGGGGAGCTGTTTTTT. The J gene is TRBJ2-2, the V gene TRBV3-1; TRBD1 matches at 7 bases. Germline V CDR1 and CDR2: LGHDT, YNNKEL (reference sequence). Trimming cost V 10 bases and J 6 bases; bases outside gene matches: 11. CDR3 length: 14 amino acids.

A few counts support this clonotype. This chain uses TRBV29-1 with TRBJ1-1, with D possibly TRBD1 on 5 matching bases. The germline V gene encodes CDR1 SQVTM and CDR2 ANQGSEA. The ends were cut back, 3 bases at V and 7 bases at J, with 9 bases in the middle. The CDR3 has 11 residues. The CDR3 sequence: CSVEGVVEAFF. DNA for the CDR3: TGCAGCGTTGAGGGGGTAGTTGAAGCTTTCTTT.

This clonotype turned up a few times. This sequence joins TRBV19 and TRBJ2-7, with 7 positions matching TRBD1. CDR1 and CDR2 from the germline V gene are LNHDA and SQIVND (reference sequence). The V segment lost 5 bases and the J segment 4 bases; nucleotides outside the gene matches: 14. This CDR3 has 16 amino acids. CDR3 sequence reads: CASSFSRDRRSYEQYF. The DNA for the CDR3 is TGTGCCAGTAGTTTCTCCCGGGACAGACGGTCATACGAGCAGTACTTC.

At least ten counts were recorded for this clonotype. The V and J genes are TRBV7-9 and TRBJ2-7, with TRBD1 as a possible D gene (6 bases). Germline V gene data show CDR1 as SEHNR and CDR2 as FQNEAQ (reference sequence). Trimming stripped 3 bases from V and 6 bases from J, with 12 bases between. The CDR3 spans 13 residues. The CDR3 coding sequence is TGTGCCAGCAGCTTGACGACAGGTACCGAGCAGTACTTC. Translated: CASSLTTGTEQYF.

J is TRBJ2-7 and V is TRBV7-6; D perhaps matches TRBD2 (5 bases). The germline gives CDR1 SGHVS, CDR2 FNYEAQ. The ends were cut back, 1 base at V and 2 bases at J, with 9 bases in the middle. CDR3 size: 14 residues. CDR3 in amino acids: CASSLGEGPYEQYF. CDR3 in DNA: TGTGCCAGCAGCTTAGGAGAGGGCCCCTACGAGCAGTACTTC.

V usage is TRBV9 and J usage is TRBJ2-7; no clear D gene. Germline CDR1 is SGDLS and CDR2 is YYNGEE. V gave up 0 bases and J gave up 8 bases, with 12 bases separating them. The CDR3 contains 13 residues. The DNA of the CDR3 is TGTGCCAGCAGCGTAGCGCTCCAGGCCCAGCAGTACTTC. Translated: CASSVALQAQQYF.

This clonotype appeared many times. The CDR3 reads CASTPLGAGELFF. The DNA for the CDR3 is TGTGCCAGCACCCCTCTAGGGGCCGGGGAGCTGTTTTTT. The chain joins TRBV12-3 or TRBV12-4 to TRBJ2-2, with D possibly matching TRBD1 (5 bases). CDR3 length: 13 amino acids. V shed 7 bases and J shed 6 bases, with 12 bases lying between them.

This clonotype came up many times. The CDR3: CSARGQYEETQYF. CDR3 bases: TGCAGTGCTAGGGGACAGTATGAAGAGACCCAGTACTTC. This chain connects TRBV20-1 to TRBJ2-5, with 7 positions matching TRBD1. The trim removed 3 bases at V and 3 bases at J, leaving 4 bases unmatched. Germline assignment: CDR1 DFQATT and CDR2 SNEGSKA (reference sequence). CDR3 size: 13 residues.

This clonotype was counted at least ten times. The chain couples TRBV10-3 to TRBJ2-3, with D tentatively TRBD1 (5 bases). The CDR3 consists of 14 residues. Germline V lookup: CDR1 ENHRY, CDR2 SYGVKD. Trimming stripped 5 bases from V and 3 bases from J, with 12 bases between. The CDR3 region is CAISRQSSTDTQYF. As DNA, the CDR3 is TGTGCCATCAGTAGACAGTCCAGTACAGATACGCAGTATTTT.

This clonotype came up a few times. CDR3 loop: CASSFSAGLSSDTQYF. Written as DNA, the CDR3 is TGTGCCAGCAGCTTCTCAGCGGGGTTGTCCTCAGATACGCAGTATTTT. V usage is TRBV9 and J usage is TRBJ2-3, with 7 bases that match TRBD2. The CDR3 is 16 amino acids. The germline V gene has CDR1 SGDLS and CDR2 YYNGEE. Unmatched junction bases numbered 12, after V lost 4 bases and J lost 4 bases. Looking up the rest from reference TRBV9 and TRBJ2-3 gives the full variable domain: DSGVTQTPKHLITATGQRVTLRCSPRSGDLSVYWYQQSLDQGLQFLIQYYNGEERAKGNILERFSAQQFPDLHSELNLSSLELGDSALYFCASSFSAGLSSDTQYFGPGTRLTVL.

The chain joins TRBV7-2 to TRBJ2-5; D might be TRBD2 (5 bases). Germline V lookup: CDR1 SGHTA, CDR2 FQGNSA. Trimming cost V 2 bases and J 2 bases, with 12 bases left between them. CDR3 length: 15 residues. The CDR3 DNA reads TGTGCCAGCAGCTTAAATCGGGATCTACAAGAGACCCAGTACTTC. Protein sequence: CASSLNRDLQETQYF.